This T cell receptor (beta chain) was identified in a study of T-cell reconstitution after alpha-beta-depleted transplantation in children. Library preparation (for TCRbeta) was performed with unique molecular identifiers. TCRdb analysed the PCR reads with MiXCR anew, one entry per CDR3 protein. The table shows 85,000 to 120,000 distinct CDR3 sequences, with about 5.6% occurring only once. V was cut by 6 bases and J by 3 bases, with 15 bases left in between. The CDR3 spans 14 residues. Germline V gene data show CDR1 as ENHRY and CDR2 as SYGVKD. The chain recombines TRBV10-3 with TRBJ2-7; tentative D call: TRBD1 (5 bases). Sequenced material: PBMCs, mostly from graft donor cells, taken 60 days after TCRalphabeta/CD19-depleted stem cell transplant. This sequence was found in a female patient between 2 and 15 years old who had a stem cell transplant for Fanconi anemia, so the T cells may come from the graft donor. CDR3 sequence: CAISLIGQGYEQYF. CDR3 DNA sequence: TGTGCCATCAGCCTTATAGGGCAGGGCTACGAGCAGTACTTC.